Following are 10 T cell receptor beta chains from one sample sequenced in a study of control samples from healthy donors and cancer patients (dated by TCRdb to about 2020). To prepare the library, the immunoSEQ multiplex PCR assay was applied. The clones in this table, taken by TCRdb from immuneACCESS, are in-frame only. Not every clone is retained; where verified, under half of the shortfall comes from an unresolved V gene, and the cause of the rest is unknown. For this sample there are 15,000 to 20,000 clones; 85% to 90% appear just once. 25% to 40% of the sample belongs to the ten largest clones. Material for sequencing was PBMCs. The source is a man aged 60 to 69 with head and neck cancer.

The rearrangement links TRBV7-9 to TRBJ1-4, with D possibly being TRBD1 (6 bases). The germline CDR1 and CDR2 sequences are SEHNR and FQNEAQ (reference sequence). The length of the CDR3 is 17 residues. V lost 4 bases and J 0 bases, leaving 15 bases between the germline ends. The CDR3 coding sequence is TGTGCCAGCAGCTCCCTGACCAGGGGTGCAACTAATGAAAAACTGTTTTTT. Protein sequence: CASSSLTRGATNEKLFF.

The sample holds a few counts of this clone. The gene calls are TRBV5-1 and TRBJ1-4; the D is unclear. V shed 3 bases and J shed 8 bases, with 17 bases lying between them. The CDR3 sequence is 15 residues long. Germline V gene sequence: CDR1 SGHRS, CDR2 YFSETQ. The DNA of the CDR3 is TGCGCCAGCAGCTCCCTATATGGTCTCGGAGAAAAACTGTTTTTT. This codes for CASSSLYGLGEKLFF.

This chain connects TRBV19 to TRBJ2-3; D remains ambiguous. The CDR3 is 14 amino acids. The V gene lost 0 bases and the J gene lost 4 bases, with 8 bases spanning the gap. CDR1 is LNHDA and CDR2 is SQIVND in the germline V gene (reference sequence). In DNA, the CDR3 is TGTGCCAGTAGTATAGATCAGGTTGCAGATACGCAGTATTTT. This codes for CASSIDQVADTQYF.

V is TRBV6-2 or TRBV6-3 and J is TRBJ2-1; D is undetermined. The ends were cut back, 5 bases at V and 4 bases at J, with 15 bases in the middle. The CDR3 contains 15 residues. The germline V gene has CDR1 MNHEY and CDR2 SVGEGT. CDR3 in amino acids: CASSTGPVQYNEQFF. The DNA of the CDR3 is TGTGCCAGCAGTACCGGACCGGTGCAGTACAATGAGCAGTTCTTC.

The chain is built from TRBV3-1 (or the pseudogene TRBV3-2) and TRBJ2-1; TRBD2 agrees at 11 bases. CDR3 length: 15 residues. Germline V gene data show CDR1 as LGHDT and CDR2 as YNNKEL (reference sequence). The J segment lost 7 bases and the V segment lost 5 bases, leaving 7 bases of the junction unmatched. This chain's CDR3 is CASSFTSGGWNEQFF. The CDR3 region has the DNA TGTGCCAGCAGCTTCACTAGCGGGGGTTGGAATGAGCAGTTCTTC.

This chain joins TRBV6-2 or TRBV6-3 and TRBJ2-1; tentatively, D is TRBD1 (5 bases). The CDR3 totals 13 residues. The germline gives CDR1 MNHEY, CDR2 SVGEGT. Trimming left V 0 bases short and J 8 bases short, with 8 bases between. The CDR3 is CASSYSGAHEQFF. The CDR3 nucleotides are TGTGCCAGCAGTTACTCAGGGGCCCATGAGCAGTTCTTC.

This chain's CDR3 is CASSSLQGNGGELFF. The CDR3 DNA reads as TGTGCCAGCAGCTCGCTACAGGGGAATGGCGGGGAGCTGTTTTTT. The rearrangement links TRBV7-9 to TRBJ2-2; TRBD1 matches at 7 bases. Unmatched junction bases numbered 9, after V lost 4 bases and J lost 7 bases. Germline V gene sequence: CDR1 SEHNR, CDR2 FQNEAQ (reference sequence). This CDR3 contains 15 residues.

The chain uses TRBV19 and TRBJ1-1; D not resolved. The CDR3 covers 14 residues. Germline V gene data show CDR1 as LNHDA and CDR2 as SQIVND (reference sequence). Trimming pared 5 bases from V and 1 base from J, leaving 11 bases between. CDR3 sequence (DNA): TGTGCCAGTAGTTCCCAACGGGAGAACACTGAAGCTTTCTTT. Its protein product is CASSSQRENTEAFF.

This chain links TRBV18 with TRBJ1-1; TRBD1 agrees at 9 bases. The J segment lost 1 base and the V segment lost 2 bases, leaving 11 bases of the junction unmatched. The CDR3 is made up of 18 amino acids. CDR1 is KGHSH and CDR2 is LQKENI in the germline V gene. CDR3 nucleotide sequence: TGTGCCAGCTCACCAACCCCAGTCCGGACAGGGGCGAACACTGAAGCTTTCTTT. Amino acids: CASSPTPVRTGANTEAFF. The full variable domain, completed using reference TRBV18 and TRBJ1-1, is NAGVMQNPRHLVRRRGQEARLRCSPMKGHSHVYWYRQLPEEGLKFMVYLQKENIIDESGMPKERFSAEFPKEGPSILRIQQVVRGDSAAYFCASSPTPVRTGANTEAFFGQGTRLTVV.

This sequence joins TRBV27 and TRBJ1-2; weak D call: TRBD1 (5 bases). Looked up from germline, CDR1 is MNHEY and CDR2 is SMNVEV (reference sequence). Between the trimmed V and J ends, which lost 6 bases and 0 bases, there was a span of 17 bases. The CDR3 has 16 residues. The CDR3 DNA is TGTGCCAGCAGCCCCGGGGGGGGGAAGGCTAACTATGGCTACACCTTC. Translating it yields CASSPGGGKANYGYTF.